Listed below are T cell receptor beta chains from one sample, sequenced in a study of blood T cell repertoires in COVID-19. The table came from immunoSEQ multiplex PCR; TCRdb's copy has only in-frame clones and leaves some out. This sample has about 300,000 clones; around nine tenths occur once, and the top ten carry around 1.2%. Sequencing was performed on peripheral blood. The receptor source for this set is a man between 65 and 85 years old with acute or convalescent COVID-19. CDR3s include the opening cysteine and the closing phenylalanine or tryptophan. D genes are given only for firm matches. For some rows the clone size is stated as once, few or many, or as a class when expanded; others skip it.

v_call: TRBV29-1
j_call: TRBJ2-1
d_call: TRBD1
clone_size: -
cdr3_aa: CSGTGGESYNEQFF
cdr3_nt: TGCAGCGGGACAGGGGGCGAGTCTTACAATGAGCAGTTCTTC

v_call: TRBV28
j_call: TRBJ1-6
d_call: -
clone_size: once
cdr3_aa: CASSLGGISPLHF
cdr3_nt: TGTGCCAGCTCCCTCGGAGGTATTTCACCCCTCCACTTT

v_call: TRBV15
j_call: TRBJ2-7
d_call: TRBD2
clone_size: -
cdr3_aa: CATSRMPDWGGYEQYF
cdr3_nt: TGTGCCACCAGCAGAATGCCAGACTGGGGAGGGTACGAGCAGTACTTC

v_call: TRBV3-1/TRBV3-2
j_call: TRBJ1-3
d_call: -
clone_size: -
cdr3_aa: CASSLTGHSSGNTIYF
cdr3_nt: TGTGCCAGCAGCCTCACAGGCCATAGCTCTGGAAACACCATATATTTT

v_call: TRBV5-4
j_call: TRBJ1-2
d_call: TRBD1
clone_size: once
cdr3_aa: CASSPPGTGSGYTF
cdr3_nt: TGTGCCAGCAGCCCCCCAGGGACAGGGAGTGGCTACACCTTC

v_call: TRBV5-1
j_call: TRBJ1-3
d_call: -
clone_size: -
cdr3_aa: CASSLDGVRNTIYF
cdr3_nt: TGCGCCAGCAGCCTGGACGGAGTACGGAACACCATATATTTT

v_call: TRBV7-6
j_call: TRBJ1-5
d_call: -
clone_size: -
cdr3_aa: CASSATDNSNQPQHF
cdr3_nt: TGTGCCAGCAGCGCAACTGACAATAGCAATCAGCCCCAGCATTTT

v_call: TRBV6-5
j_call: TRBJ1-5
d_call: -
clone_size: -
cdr3_aa: CASSPRSNQPQHF
cdr3_nt: TGTGCCAGCAGTCCTCGGAGCAATCAGCCCCAGCATTTT

v_call: TRBV7-2
j_call: TRBJ1-2
d_call: -
clone_size: -
cdr3_aa: CASSLVQGYGYTF
cdr3_nt: TGTGCCAGCAGCTTAGTACAGGGTTATGGCTACACCTTC

v_call: TRBV28
j_call: TRBJ1-6
d_call: -
clone_size: -
cdr3_aa: CASSSHITYNSPLHF
cdr3_nt: TGTGCCAGCAGTTCTCACATTACATATAATTCACCCCTCCACTTT

v_call: TRBV6-2/TRBV6-3
j_call: TRBJ2-2
d_call: -
clone_size: -
cdr3_aa: CASSWTANTGELFF
cdr3_nt: TGTGCCAGCAGTTGGACAGCTAACACCGGGGAGCTGTTTTTT

v_call: TRBV6-5
j_call: TRBJ2-7
d_call: TRBD1
clone_size: -
cdr3_aa: CASRGTATYEQYF
cdr3_nt: TGTGCCAGCAGAGGGACAGCGACCTACGAGCAGTACTTC

v_call: TRBV5-1
j_call: TRBJ2-3
d_call: -
clone_size: once
cdr3_aa: CASSSTGTSTDTQYF
cdr3_nt: TGCGCCAGCAGCTCGACGGGGACTAGCACAGATACGCAGTATTTT

v_call: TRBV5-4
j_call: TRBJ2-1
d_call: TRBD2
clone_size: -
cdr3_aa: CASSDGGSQFF
cdr3_nt: TGTGCCAGCAGCGATGGCGGGAGCCAATTCTTC

v_call: TRBV27
j_call: TRBJ1-6
d_call: -
clone_size: -
cdr3_aa: CASSFQEFSPLHF
cdr3_nt: TGTGCCAGCAGTTTCCAGGAATTTTCACCCCTCCACTTT

v_call: TRBV4-2
j_call: TRBJ2-1
d_call: TRBD2
clone_size: -
cdr3_aa: CASSPAGTRVNEQFF
cdr3_nt: TGTGCCAGCAGCCCAGCCGGGACTAGGGTAAATGAGCAGTTCTTC

v_call: TRBV28
j_call: TRBJ1-3
d_call: -
clone_size: -
cdr3_aa: CASVSGSGNTIYF
cdr3_nt: TGTGCCAGCGTTTCAGGGTCGGGAAACACCATATATTTT

v_call: TRBV19
j_call: TRBJ1-2
d_call: -
clone_size: -
cdr3_aa: CASSTRQGAESYGYTF
cdr3_nt: TGTGCCAGTAGTACTCGCCAAGGGGCAGAATCTTATGGCTACACCTTC

v_call: TRBV7-3
j_call: TRBJ2-5
d_call: -
clone_size: -
cdr3_aa: CASSLTSGETQYF
cdr3_nt: TGTGCCAGCAGCTTAACCAGTGGTGAGACCCAGTACTTC

v_call: TRBV29-1
j_call: TRBJ2-5
d_call: TRBD2
clone_size: -
cdr3_aa: CSVSWRGGQETQYF
cdr3_nt: TGCAGCGTCAGTTGGCGGGGGGGCCAAGAGACCCAGTACTTC

v_call: TRBV5-1
j_call: TRBJ2-7
d_call: TRBD1
clone_size: -
cdr3_aa: CASSSEGTATYEQYF
cdr3_nt: TGCGCCAGCAGCAGCGAGGGGACAGCGACCTACGAGCAGTACTTC

v_call: TRBV19
j_call: TRBJ1-2
d_call: TRBD1
clone_size: -
cdr3_aa: CASSPRGGQGNYGYTF
cdr3_nt: TGTGCCAGTAGTCCCCGCGGGGGACAGGGGAACTATGGCTACACCTTC

v_call: TRBV11-3
j_call: TRBJ2-3
d_call: -
clone_size: -
cdr3_aa: CASSLNRATDTQYF
cdr3_nt: TGTGCCAGCAGCTTAAACAGGGCCACAGATACGCAGTATTTT

v_call: TRBV19
j_call: TRBJ1-5
d_call: TRBD1
clone_size: -
cdr3_aa: CASSTRDRNNQPQHF
cdr3_nt: TGTGCCAGTAGTACGCGGGACAGGAACAATCAGCCCCAGCATTTT

v_call: TRBV19
j_call: TRBJ1-5
d_call: TRBD1
clone_size: -
cdr3_aa: CASSLQTGGVYQPQHF
cdr3_nt: TGTGCCAGTAGTCTCCAGACAGGGGGGGTGTATCAGCCCCAGCATTTT

v_call: TRBV7-2
j_call: TRBJ1-1
d_call: TRBD1
clone_size: -
cdr3_aa: CAATDRANTEAFF
cdr3_nt: TGTGCCGCCACGGACAGGGCGAACACTGAAGCTTTCTTT

v_call: TRBV4-3
j_call: TRBJ1-6
d_call: TRBD1
clone_size: -
cdr3_aa: CASSRENDRGWNSPLHF
cdr3_nt: TGCGCCAGCAGCCGCGAAAACGACAGGGGCTGGAATTCACCCCTCCACTTT

v_call: TRBV5-4
j_call: TRBJ1-2
d_call: -
clone_size: -
cdr3_aa: CASSTQGPENYGYTF
cdr3_nt: TGTGCCAGCAGCACTCAGGGTCCAGAGAACTATGGCTACACCTTC

v_call: TRBV5-1
j_call: TRBJ1-4
d_call: TRBD1
clone_size: once
cdr3_aa: CASSLGTQGATEKLFF
cdr3_nt: TGCGCCAGCAGCTTGGGTACACAGGGGGCGACTGAAAAACTGTTTTTT

v_call: TRBV28
j_call: TRBJ2-7
d_call: TRBD2
clone_size: -
cdr3_aa: CASRRGLADSYEQYF
cdr3_nt: TGTGCCAGCAGGCGCGGACTAGCGGACTCCTACGAGCAGTACTTC

v_call: TRBV7-2
j_call: TRBJ2-7
d_call: -
clone_size: -
cdr3_aa: CASSLRLRYEQYF
cdr3_nt: TGTGCCAGCAGCTTAAGATTGAGATACGAGCAGTACTTC

v_call: TRBV5-1
j_call: TRBJ1-1
d_call: -
clone_size: -
cdr3_aa: CASSSSGVEAFF
cdr3_nt: TGCGCCAGCAGCAGTTCCGGGGTCGAAGCTTTCTTT